The entry below gives a single TCR beta chain sequence along with its context. Its target is unknown. The sample belongs to a study of shared clonotypes between healthy human individuals. Libraries were prepared by immunoSEQ multiplex PCR; TCRdb keeps only in-frame clonotypes and omits some of them. The sample includes more than 2 million clones, less than 95% of them seen just once. CD45RO-negative, CCR7-selected cells formed the naive CD8 fraction, which excluded terminally differentiated effector memory CD45RA+ cells. Study findings and constraints: Sampling covered nothing but blood. Tissue TCR repertoires likely differ from those found in blood. The sharing of roughly 5% of naive CD4 clonotypes was seen across a handful of donors. Donor scarcity curtailed the genetic and exposure-history diversity represented herein.

The length of the CDR3 is 13 residues. Germline CDR1 SGHNT, CDR2 YENEEA. The V end lost 5 bases, the J end lost 6 bases, and 14 bases lay between the germline ends. The material sequenced was naive CD8+ T cells sorted from blood. The TCR originated in a man between 18 and 29 years old in good health. This chain connects TRBV11-3 to TRBJ2-7; no definite D call. CDR3 coding DNA: TGTGCCAGCAGCCCGAATACCGGGCGCGAGCAGTACTTC. Translation: CASSPNTGREQYF. Together with reference TRBV11-3 and TRBJ2-7, the CDR3 gives the full variable domain: EAGVVQSPRYKIIEKKQPVAFWCNPISGHNTLYWYLQNLGQGPELLIRYENEEAVDDSQLPKDRFSAERLKGVDSTLKIQPAELGDSAVYLCASSPNTGREQYFGPGTRLTVT.